This entry features one T cell receptor beta chain sequence. Its antigen is not yet known. Base qualities are not at hand, and no much larger clone is one base apart. Collaborating institutions collected whole blood in K2EDTA tubes following their own protocols. For TCRbeta analysis, collaborator samples were shipped as frozen whole blood, as isolated PBMCs, or as DNA extracted from either sample type. The sample comes from a study of blood T cell repertoires in COVID-19 (dated by TCRdb to the early 2020s). Concerning the study at large: Collaborator samples came from the United States, Italy and Spain and covered acute and convalescent phases of COVID-19. The prospective study material was composed of cDNA or gDNA derived from T cells, B-cell-depleted T cells, or PBMCs. Deeply sampled blood TCRbeta repertoires from subjects exposed to, actively infected with, or recovered from COVID-19 were included in the dataset. The repertoires were released in a freely available public database meant as a resource for research on the immune response to SARS-CoV-2. Samples came from the ongoing ImmuneRACE study (first 160 participants) plus 1,254 subjects from 6 global collaborators. Nearly every sample came with metadata listing a de-identified subject ID, COVID-19 status, age in years and sex. HLA class I and class II types, where available, came from metadata supplied by the sample provider rather than from assay-based typing. Study-wide findings and limitations: Clinical and demographic metadata were provided uncurated, with the amount varying by source and participant.

TCRbeta CDR3 regions were amplified from genomic DNA by means of the immunoSEQ Assay, a bias-controlled multiplex PCR. The authors processed their data as follows. Nucleated cell counts per sample were estimated from amplification of reference gene primers within the assay. To quantify the absolute abundance of each unique TCRbeta CDR3 rearrangement, sequence reads were collapsed and filtered. For each sample, productive Simpson clonality was calculated by taking the square root of Simpson's diversity index across productive rearrangements. Imported from immuneACCESS, the table was reduced by TCRdb to in-frame sequences with V and J called. These copies leave out some clones; in studies compared against another copy, an unresolved V gene accounts for under half, and the cause of the remainder is not known. V and J calls and clone size come straight from that table; D and trimming were deduced from the DNA. The sample table holds about 50,000 clones, of which 70% to 85% were seen once. The ten biggest clones cover around 9.1% of the sample.

The CDR3 measures 14 amino acids from cysteine to phenylalanine. Left in the record is the CDR3 DNA by itself, 42 bases read in frame from the first base. CDR1 and CDR2, looked up from the germline V gene, are SGHRS and YFSETQ. Trimming takes 2 bases from V and 2 bases from J, and the germline ends sit 8 bases apart. Sequencing was performed on peripheral blood. The rearrangement joined TRBV5-1 to TRBJ1-3; possibly the D gene is TRBD1, per 6 matching bases. This receptor was identified in a man aged 60 to 75 with acute or convalescent COVID-19. DNA sequence: TGCGCCAGCAGCTTACCAGGGGCTGGAAACACCATATATTTT. Its translation reads: CASSLPGAGNTIYF. Extended through the reference TRBV5-1 and TRBJ1-3 proteins, this CDR3 yields the full variable domain: KAGVTQTPRYLIKTRGQQVTLSCSPISGHRSVSWYQQTPGQGLQFLFEYFSETQRNKGNFPGRFSGRQFSNSRSEMNVSTLELGDSALYLCASSLPGAGNTIYFGEGSWLTVV.